This T cell receptor beta chain was identified during a study of vaccination effects on CD4 cells after COVID-19. Some clones are missing from TCRdb's copy, which holds only in-frame ones; the method was immunoSEQ multiplex PCR. The sample lists tens of thousands of clones, around 74% occurring once. Details on this clone: Its antigen remains unknown.

Within the ViraFEST assay, antigen-specific CD4+ T cells underwent expansion with viral peptide pools prior to sequencing. Cultured cells yielded isolated CD4+ T cells after approximately nine days. Of the BNT162b2 and mRNA-1273 vaccines, participants received two doses of one or the other. Cells had half their medium changed to IL-2 medium on days 3 and 7. Sequenced here: CD4+ T cells from PBMCs cultured with HCoV-229E spike peptides, sampled after COVID-19 vaccination. The TCR originated in a human donor who received a COVID-19 vaccine.

CDR3 in amino acids: CATSDNTGGTEAFF. The CDR3 DNA reads as TGTGCCACCAGTGATAATACAGGGGGCACTGAAGCTTTCTTT. The chain links TRBV24-1 to TRBJ1-1; TRBD1 matches at 8 bases. V dropped 3 bases and J dropped 4; count of bases not matched to a gene: 3. The CDR3 totals 14 residues. Germline V lookup: CDR1 KGHDR, CDR2 SFDVKD.